The source of this T cell receptor (beta chain) is a study of blood T cells in healthy people across ages. A second about 7 to 12 cycle PCR used barcoded and J-beta primers. MiXCR, run by TCRdb on the 5' RACE reads, gives a single entry per CDR3 protein. The sample records 870,000 or so distinct CDR3 sequences, roughly 26% being singletons. The germline gives CDR1 SGHVS, CDR2 FNYEAQ. The V and J ends lost 10 bases and 7 bases respectively, with 19 bases between them. This CDR3 is 14 amino acids long. Regarding this clonotype: Its antigen is not identified.

Broader study findings: Diversity of TCR beta per million T cells declined in a roughly linear way with age.

The J gene is TRBJ1-4, the V gene TRBV7-6; perhaps TRBD1 as D (6 bases). This sequence was found in a woman older than 75 in good health. Sequencing used blood. The CDR3 DNA is TGTGCCAACACCTACAGGGAGGTTCCTGAAAAACTGTTTTTT. Its translation: CANTYREVPEKLFF.